This entry lists 10 T cell receptor beta chains sequenced from one sample in a study of shared clonotypes between healthy human individuals. TCRdb keeps only in-frame clones here, not all; method: immunoSEQ multiplex PCR. The sample holds about 2.4 million clones, under 95% seen once. The sequencing input was naive CD4+ T cells from PBMCs. The subset: CD45RA+ positively selected. The source of these receptors is a man between 18 and 35 years old in good health. Some clones in this sample may be carry-over from other donors' samples.

This chain joins TRBV28 and TRBJ2-2; D ambiguous. The germline gives CDR1 MDHEN, CDR2 SYDVKM. V lost 3 bases, J lost 5 bases, and 4 bases lay in between. This CDR3 spans 12 amino acids. CDR3 coding DNA: TGTGCCAGCAGTTTGAAGACCGGGGAGCTGTTTTTT. It is translated as CASSLKTGELFF.

The chain uses TRBV27 and TRBJ2-1; no definite D call. Germline lookup yields CDR1 MNHEY and CDR2 SMNVEV (reference sequence). This CDR3 is built from 13 residues. Trimming pared 6 bases from V and 2 bases from J, leaving 8 bases between. The CDR3 bases are TGTGCCAGCAGCCGGGCCCCCTACAATGAGCAGTTCTTC. This codes for CASSRAPYNEQFF.

A word on this clone: Compared with germline, one end of the junction differs, possibly owing to a read error. The rearrangement uses TRBV2 and TRBJ2-2, with D uncertain. CDR1 SNHLY and CDR2 FYNNEI come from the germline V gene. CDR3 length equals 12 residues. For the CDR3, the DNA is TGTGCCAGGAGTGTCGGCACCGGGGAGCTGTTTTTT. Translating gives CARSVGTGELFF.

CDR3 region: CARNRGGSSSYEQYF. The CDR3 nucleotides are TGTGCCAGAAATCGGGGGGGGAGTAGCTCCTACGAGCAGTACTTC. V and J are TRBV19 and TRBJ2-7; 8 bases map to TRBD2. The CDR3 covers 15 residues. Germline V gene data show CDR1 as LNHDA and CDR2 as SQIVND (reference sequence). Trimming at V came to 9 bases and at J to 0 bases, leaving 10 bases not matched to a gene. The full variable domain, rest sourced from reference TRBV19 and TRBJ2-7, is DGGITQSPKYLFRKEGQNVTLSCEQNLNHDAMYWYRQDPGQGLRLIYYSQIVNDFQKGDIAEGYSVSREKKESFPLTVTSAQKNPTAFYLCARNRGGSSSYEQYFGPGTRLTVT.

J is TRBJ2-7 and V is TRBV18; 7 nucleotides match TRBD1. The CDR3 contains 15 residues. Germline CDR1 and CDR2: KGHSH and LQKENI. The trim removed 3 bases at V and 6 bases at J, leaving 11 bases unmatched. The DNA of the CDR3 is TGTGCCAGCTCACCTAACGGACGGGCAGGGGGCGAGCAGTACTTC. Translation gives CASSPNGRAGGEQYF.

The J gene is TRBJ1-2, the V gene TRBV9; tentatively, D is TRBD1 (5 bases). The CDR3 covers 12 residues. V was shortened by 4 bases and J by 7 bases, with 11 bases between the two germline ends. The germline CDR1 and CDR2 sequences are SGDLS and YYNGEE. The CDR3: CASSPTGGGYTF. As DNA, the CDR3 is TGTGCCAGCAGCCCTACGGGGGGTGGCTACACCTTC.

J is TRBJ2-1 and V is TRBV27, with 9 bases aligning to TRBD1. The CDR3 has 13 residues. The germline V gene encodes CDR1 MNHEY and CDR2 SMNVEV (reference sequence). Trimming cost V 8 bases and J 2 bases; bases outside gene matches: 1. The CDR3 nucleotides read TGTGCCAGCCGGGACAGGGCCTACAATGAGCAGTTCTTC. The encoded protein is CASRDRAYNEQFF.

V is TRBV2 and J is TRBJ2-1, with 13 bases identical to TRBD2. The CDR3 consists of 15 residues. J was trimmed by 6 bases and V by 4 bases; bases with no gene match: 3. Per the germline V gene, CDR1 is SNHLY and CDR2 is FYNNEI. The CDR3 loop is CASSGLAGGSNEQFF. As DNA, the CDR3 is TGTGCCAGCAGTGGACTAGCGGGAGGTAGCAATGAGCAGTTCTTC.

This clone was counted between two and nine times. The rearrangement joins TRBV5-1 to TRBJ2-7; the D gene could be TRBD1 or TRBD2 (6 bases each). CDR3 size: 14 residues. Germline values: CDR1 SGHRS, CDR2 YFSETQ. The V end lost 3 bases, the J end lost 6 bases, and 16 bases lay between the germline ends. In nucleotides, the CDR3 is TGCGCCAGCAGCTCGGGAGACAGGTCGGGCGAGCAGTACTTC. Translated, it gives CASSSGDRSGEQYF.

The J gene is TRBJ2-1, the V gene TRBV7-3; 10 nucleotides line up with TRBD2. CDR3 size: 19 residues. The germline V gene encodes CDR1 SGHTA and CDR2 FQGTGA. Trimming removed 2 bases from V and 4 bases from J; junction bases left unmatched: 14. The CDR3 DNA reads as TGTGCCAGCAGCTTACGGGCCGGGACTAGCGTTAGAAGATACAATGAGCAGTTCTTC. Amino acid sequence: CASSLRAGTSVRRYNEQFF.